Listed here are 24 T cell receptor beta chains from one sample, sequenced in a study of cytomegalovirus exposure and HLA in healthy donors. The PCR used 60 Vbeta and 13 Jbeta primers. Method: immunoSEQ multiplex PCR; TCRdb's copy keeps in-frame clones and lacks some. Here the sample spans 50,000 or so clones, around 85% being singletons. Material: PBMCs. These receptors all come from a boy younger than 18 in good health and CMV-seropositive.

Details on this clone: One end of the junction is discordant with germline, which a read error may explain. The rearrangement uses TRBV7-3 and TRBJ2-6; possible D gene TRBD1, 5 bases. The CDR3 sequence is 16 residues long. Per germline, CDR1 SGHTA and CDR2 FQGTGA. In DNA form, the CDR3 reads TGTTCCAGCAGCTTAGTGGGCAGGGCTGGGGCCAACGTCCTGACTTTC. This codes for CSSSLVGRAGANVLTF.

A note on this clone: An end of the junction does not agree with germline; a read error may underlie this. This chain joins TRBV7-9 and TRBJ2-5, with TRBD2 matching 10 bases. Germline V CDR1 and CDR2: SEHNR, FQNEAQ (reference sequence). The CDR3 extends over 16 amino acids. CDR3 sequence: CSSSLGSGGIQETQYF. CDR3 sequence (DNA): TGTTCCAGCAGCTTAGGTAGCGGGGGGATCCAAGAGACCCAGTACTTC.

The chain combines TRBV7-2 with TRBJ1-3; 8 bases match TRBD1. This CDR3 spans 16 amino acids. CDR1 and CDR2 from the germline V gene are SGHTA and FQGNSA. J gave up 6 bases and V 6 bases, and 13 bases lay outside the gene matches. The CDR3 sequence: CASSFDRTGSLNTIYF. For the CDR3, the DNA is TGTGCCAGCAGTTTTGACCGGACAGGGAGCCTAAACACCATATATTTT.

As DNA, the CDR3 is TGTGCCAGCAGCCGCTGGACAGTTTCTTTCAATGAGCAGTTCTTC. Translation gives CASSRWTVSFNEQFF. V and J are TRBV7-9 and TRBJ2-1, with D possibly matching TRBD1 (6 bases). The CDR3 consists of 15 residues. Germline-derived CDR1 and CDR2 are SEHNR and FQNEAQ (reference sequence). Trimming stripped 5 bases from V and 6 bases from J, with 17 bases between.

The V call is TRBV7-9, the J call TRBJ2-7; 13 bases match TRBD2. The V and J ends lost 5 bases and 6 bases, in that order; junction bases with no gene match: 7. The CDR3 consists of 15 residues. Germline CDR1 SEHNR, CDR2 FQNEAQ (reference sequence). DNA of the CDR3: TGTGCCAGCAGCCGACGGACTAGCGGGGGCGTCGAGCAGTACTTC. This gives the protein CASSRRTSGGVEQYF.

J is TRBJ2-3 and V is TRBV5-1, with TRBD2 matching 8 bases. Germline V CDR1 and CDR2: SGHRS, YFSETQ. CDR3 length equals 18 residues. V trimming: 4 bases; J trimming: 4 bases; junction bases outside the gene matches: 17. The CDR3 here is CASSPNLSGGLGADTQYF. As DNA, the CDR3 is TGCGCCAGCAGCCCTAACCTCAGCGGGGGATTGGGCGCAGATACGCAGTATTTT.

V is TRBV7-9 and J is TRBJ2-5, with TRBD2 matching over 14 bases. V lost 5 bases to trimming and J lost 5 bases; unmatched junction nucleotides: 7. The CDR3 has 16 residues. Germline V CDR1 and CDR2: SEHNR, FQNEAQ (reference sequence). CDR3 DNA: TGTGCCAGCAGCCCTGGACTAGCGGGGGGCGTGGAGACCCAGTACTTC. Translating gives CASSPGLAGGVETQYF.

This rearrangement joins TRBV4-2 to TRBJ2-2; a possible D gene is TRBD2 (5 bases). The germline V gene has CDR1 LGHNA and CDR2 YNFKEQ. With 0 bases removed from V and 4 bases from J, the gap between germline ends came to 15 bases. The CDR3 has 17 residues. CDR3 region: CASSQERAGPGTGELFF. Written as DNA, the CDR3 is TGTGCCAGCAGCCAAGAACGGGCGGGCCCTGGCACCGGGGAGCTGTTTTTT.

This CDR3 is CATPRGDSGNTIYF. CDR3 bases: TGTGCCACCCCCCGGGGAGACTCTGGAAACACCATATATTTT. This sequence joins TRBV6-1 and TRBJ1-3; D remains ambiguous. The CDR3 sequence is 14 residues long. Trimming pared 10 bases from V and 0 bases from J, leaving 13 bases between. Germline V gives CDR1 MNHNS, CDR2 SASEGT.

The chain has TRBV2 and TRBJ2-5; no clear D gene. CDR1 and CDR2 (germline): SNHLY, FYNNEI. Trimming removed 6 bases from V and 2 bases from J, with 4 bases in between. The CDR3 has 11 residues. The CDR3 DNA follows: TGTGCCAGCAGAGAGCAAGAGACCCAGTACTTC. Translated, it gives CASREQETQYF.

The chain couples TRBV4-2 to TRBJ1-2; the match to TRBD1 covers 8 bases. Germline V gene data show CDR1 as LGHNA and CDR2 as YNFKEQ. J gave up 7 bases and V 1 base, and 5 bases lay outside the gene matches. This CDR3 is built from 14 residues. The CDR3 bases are TGTGCCAGCAGCCAAGTAGGACAGGGACCTGGCTACACCTTC. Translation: CASSQVGQGPGYTF.

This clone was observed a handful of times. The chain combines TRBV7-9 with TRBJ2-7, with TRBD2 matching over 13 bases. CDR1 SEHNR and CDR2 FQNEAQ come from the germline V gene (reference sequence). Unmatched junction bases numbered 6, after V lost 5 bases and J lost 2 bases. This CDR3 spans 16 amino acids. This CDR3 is CASSPTSGGAAYEQYF. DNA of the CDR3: TGTGCCAGCAGCCCAACTAGCGGGGGGGCCGCCTACGAGCAGTACTTC.

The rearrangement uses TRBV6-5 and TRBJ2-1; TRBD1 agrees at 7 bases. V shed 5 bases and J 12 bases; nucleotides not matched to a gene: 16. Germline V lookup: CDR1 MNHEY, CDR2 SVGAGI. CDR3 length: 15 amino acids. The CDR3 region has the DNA TGTGCCAGCAGTCTCCTCGGGACAGATGATGGGGGGCAGTTCTTC. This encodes CASSLLGTDDGGQFF.

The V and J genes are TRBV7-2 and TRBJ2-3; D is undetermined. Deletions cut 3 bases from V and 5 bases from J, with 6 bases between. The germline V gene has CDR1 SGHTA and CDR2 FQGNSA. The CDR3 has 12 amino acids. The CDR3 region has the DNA TGTGCCAGCAGCTTTTCAGGAGATACGCAGTATTTT. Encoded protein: CASSFSGDTQYF.

The CDR3 sequence: CASSLQGTTTDTQYF. CDR3 nucleotide sequence: TGTGCCAGCAGTTTGCAGGGGACTACTACAGATACGCAGTATTTT. The chain has TRBV27 and TRBJ2-3; perhaps TRBD2 as D (7 bases). Between the trimmed V and J ends, which lost 3 bases and 3 bases, there was a span of 13 bases. The length of the CDR3 is 15 residues. CDR1 and CDR2 (germline): MNHEY, SMNVEV (reference sequence).

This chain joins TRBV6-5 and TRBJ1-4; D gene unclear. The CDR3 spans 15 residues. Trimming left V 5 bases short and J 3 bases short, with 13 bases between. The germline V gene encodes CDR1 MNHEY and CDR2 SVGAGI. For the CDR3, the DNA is TGTGCCAGCAGTCGTCGCGGGAGGGCTAATGAAAAACTGTTTTTT. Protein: CASSRRGRANEKLFF.

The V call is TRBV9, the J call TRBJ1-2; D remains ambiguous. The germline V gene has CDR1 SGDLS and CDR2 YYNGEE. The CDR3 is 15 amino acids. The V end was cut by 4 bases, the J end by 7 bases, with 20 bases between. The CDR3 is CASSPTGQPEAGYTF. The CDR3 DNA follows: TGTGCCAGCAGCCCCACGGGTCAGCCTGAGGCTGGCTACACCTTC.

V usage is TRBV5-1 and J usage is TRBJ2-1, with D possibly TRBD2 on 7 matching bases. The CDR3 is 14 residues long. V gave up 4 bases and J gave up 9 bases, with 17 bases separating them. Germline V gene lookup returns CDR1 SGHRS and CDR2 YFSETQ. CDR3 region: CASSLEGGPGEQFF. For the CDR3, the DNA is TGCGCCAGCAGCCTTGAGGGGGGGCCGGGTGAGCAGTTCTTC.

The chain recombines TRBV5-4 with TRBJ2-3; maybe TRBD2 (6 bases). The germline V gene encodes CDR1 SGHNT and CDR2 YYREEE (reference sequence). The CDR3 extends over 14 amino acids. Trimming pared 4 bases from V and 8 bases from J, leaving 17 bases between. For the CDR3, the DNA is TGTGCCAGCAGCCCCGGGACTGGCGCAGGTACGCAGTATTTT. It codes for CASSPGTGAGTQYF.

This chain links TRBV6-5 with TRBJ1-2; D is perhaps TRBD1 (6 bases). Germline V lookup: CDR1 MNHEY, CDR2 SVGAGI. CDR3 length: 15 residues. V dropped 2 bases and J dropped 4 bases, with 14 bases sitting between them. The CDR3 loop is CASSYHQGSSYGYTF. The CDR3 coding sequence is TGTGCCAGCAGTTACCATCAGGGGTCCAGCTATGGCTACACCTTC.

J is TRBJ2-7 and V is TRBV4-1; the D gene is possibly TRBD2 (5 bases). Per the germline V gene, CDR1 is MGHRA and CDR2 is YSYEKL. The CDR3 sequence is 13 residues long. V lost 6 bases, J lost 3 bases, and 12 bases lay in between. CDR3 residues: CASSGGPRYEQYF. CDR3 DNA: TGCGCCAGCAGTGGAGGTCCCCGCTACGAGCAGTACTTC.

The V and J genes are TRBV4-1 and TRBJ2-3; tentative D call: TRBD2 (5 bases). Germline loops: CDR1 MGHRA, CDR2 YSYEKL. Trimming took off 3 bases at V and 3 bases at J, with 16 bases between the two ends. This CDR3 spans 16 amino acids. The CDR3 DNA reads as TGCGCCAGCAGCCAGAGGGCGGAGGACGAGACAGATACGCAGTATTTT. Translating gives CASSQRAEDETDTQYF.

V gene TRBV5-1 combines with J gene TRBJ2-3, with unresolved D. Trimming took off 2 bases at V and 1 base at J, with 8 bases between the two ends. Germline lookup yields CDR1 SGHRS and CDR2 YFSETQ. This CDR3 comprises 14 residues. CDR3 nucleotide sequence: TGCGCCAGCAGCTTAGCCCAGGGCACAGATACGCAGTATTTT. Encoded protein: CASSLAQGTDTQYF.

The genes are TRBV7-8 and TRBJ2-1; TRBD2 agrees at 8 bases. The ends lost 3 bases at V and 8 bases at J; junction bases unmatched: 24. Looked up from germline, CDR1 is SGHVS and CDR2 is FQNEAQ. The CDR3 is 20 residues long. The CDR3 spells CASSLSLRRGGRSLMYEQFF. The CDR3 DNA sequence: TGTGCCAGCAGCTTGAGTCTTAGGCGGGGCGGGAGGTCTTTGATGTATGAGCAGTTCTTC.